This T cell receptor (beta chain) emerged from a study of cytotoxic CD8 clonotypes in ibrutinib-treated CLL listed by TCRdb under 2021. Concerning the study at large: The cohort included roughly 15 treatment-naive and approximately twelve relapsed/refractory patients; 17 were IGHV unmutated. Response samples were obtained after a median of 12 months of treatment, with a range of roughly 6 to 36 months. Samples averaged roughly 260,000 productive templates and more than 85,000 productive rearrangements. Partial responses were observed in about 25 patients and complete responses in 2; after a median follow-up of 68 months, remission was maintained in roughly 15 patients and progression was observed in roughly twelve. Cryopreserved peripheral blood mononuclear cells were obtained before treatment, at response, and at either sustained remission or disease progression. Longitudinal samples were obtainable from about 30% of the roughly 90 participants in the trial.

On a MiSeq, deep resolution sequencing aimed for a depth between 1 in 1 million and 1 in 200,000 T cells, with each clonotype covered approximately 9.2x on average. The immunoSEQ hsTCRB Kit was used to generate the TCR beta libraries. The authors' analysis ran thus. ImmunoSEQ Data Assistant and ImmunoSEQ Analyzer were used for data analysis, and V, D and J genes were assigned according to IMGT definitions. Clonality, with values ranging from 0 to 1, was calculated as one minus the normalized Shannon entropy of productive rearrangement frequencies. Only overrepresented clonotypes making up at least 0.05% of each patient's repertoire were included in the public clonotype analysis. About a dozen age-matched healthy donor repertoires from immuneACCESS served as clonality controls. As stored in TCRdb, this immuneACCESS dataset retains in-frame rearrangements with V and J assigned. A fraction of the clones does not appear; measured against another copy, unresolved V genes explain less than half of the discrepancy, and the remainder lacks a known reason. D and trimming come from the DNA, and the V and J calls and clone size come from that table. This sample holds around 33,000 clones; 69% were observed only once. The ten top clones hold approximately 30% of the sample.

For TCR beta library preparation, roughly 2 micrograms of genomic DNA was extracted from cryopreserved PBMCs. Longitudinal blood samples from CLL patients on ibrutinib monotherapy were analyzed using high-throughput TCR beta sequencing. Patients were enrolled in a phase 2 open-label single-center ibrutinib monotherapy trial. Overall results and qualifications from the work: Public clonotypes were rare and either shrank or stayed stable during treatment, and the rise in clonality at ibrutinib response reflected expansion of private clonotypes. An increase in clonality was observed at ibrutinib response, with clonality remaining stable during sustained remission and falling back toward baseline at progression. Baseline clonality exceeded that of age-matched healthy donors and correlated strongly with circulating CD8+ T-cell counts. Sampling times were not matched between sustained-remission and progressing patients, and lymph node repertoires were not studied.

This clone was counted a single time. Its antigen is still unknown. Per-base quality was not reported, and no clone a single base away is much larger than it. CDR1 and CDR2, per the germline V gene (reference sequence), are MNHEY and SMNVEV. Trimming removed 0 bases from V and 3 bases from J, leaving 12 bases between the germline ends. The CDR3 contains 16 residues, cysteine and phenylalanine counted. The sequence is cut down to CDR3 DNA, 48 bases in frame from base 1. Sequencing used PBMCs, obtained before ibrutinib treatment. The receptor comes from a human donor with chronic lymphocytic leukemia. The chain is assembled from TRBV27 and TRBJ2-4; the D gene is perhaps TRBD1, from 5 matching bases. In nucleotide form, the sequence is TGTGCCAGCAGTTTATCGGGGCTAGTGGGCAAAAACATTCAGTACTTC. Its translation reads: CASSLSGLVGKNIQYF.